This is a list of T cell receptor beta chains from one sample in a study of blood T cells in healthy people across ages. From the 5' RACE reads, TCRdb called clonotypes with MiXCR, one entry per CDR3 protein. Of hundreds of thousands of distinct CDR3 sequences listed, under 45% are singletons. Sequencing input: blood. All receptors derive from a man in his sixties in good health. Each CDR3 is given with its conserved first and last residue. The D gene is left open where the match is weak. Clone sizes are given selectively: once, few, many, or a class where the clone is expanded.

j_call clone_size v_call d_call cdr3_aa cdr3_nt
TRBJ2-5 NA TRBV27 NA CASSSVVGETQYF TGTGCCAGCAGCTCCGTGGTTGGGGAGACCCAGTACTTC
TRBJ2-1 NA TRBV29-1 NA CSAGDYNEQFF TGCAGCGCGGGAGATTACAATGAGCAGTTCTTC
TRBJ2-5 NA TRBV4-1 TRBD2 CASSPGLAGGVNEQYF TGCGCCAGCAGCCCGGGACTAGCGGGGGGAGTCAATGAGCAGTACTTC
TRBJ2-3 NA TRBV4-1 NA CASSQGEDTQYF TGCGCCAGCAGCCAAGGGGAGGATACGCAGTATTTT
TRBJ2-5 few TRBV6-2/TRBV6-3 NA CASRDAPPAETQYF TGTGCCAGCAGAGACGCCCCCCCGGCAGAGACCCAGTACTTC
TRBJ2-3 NA TRBV5-1 TRBD1 CAGSVTGTGSTDTQYF TGCGCCGGCAGCGTAACCGGGACAGGGTCCACAGATACGCAGTATTTT
TRBJ2-5 NA TRBV7-2 NA CASSLGAGGRKETQYF TGTGCCAGCAGCTTAGGTGCTGGGGGGCGAAAAGAGACCCAGTACTTC
TRBJ2-7 many TRBV2 NA CASSDGREQYF TGTGCCAGCAGTGACGGGCGGGAGCAGTACTTC
TRBJ1-6 NA TRBV6-5 NA CASSRQKPYSPLHF TGTGCCAGCAGTCGACAGAAACCTTATTCACCCCTCCACTTT
TRBJ2-7 NA TRBV25-1 TRBD1 CASKASGGTGSYEQYF TGTGCCAGCAAAGCATCCGGGGGGACAGGGAGCTACGAGCAGTACTTC
TRBJ1-2 few TRBV9 NA CASSVEAGPLRGYTF TGTGCCAGCAGCGTAGAGGCAGGCCCTCTCCGCGGCTACACCTTC